This is a list of T cell receptor beta chains from one sample in a study of T cell repertoires in cytomegalovirus infection. TCRdb fed the reads into MiXCR, producing one record per CDR3 protein. In the table there are more than 75,000 distinct CDR3 sequences, approximately 30% of which are singletons. No antigen is known for these receptors. This sample comprised CD8+ T cells from cultured PBMCs, obtained from culture after CMV antigen stimulation. The receptor set was obtained from a human donor in good health (CMV status not recorded). Some clones in this sample may be carry-over from other donors' samples. Each CDR3 is given with its conserved first and last residue. Fields, in order: V gene, J gene, clone size, CDR3 length, CDR3 protein. Clone size appears in some rows only: once, few, many, or a class for an expanded clone.

v_gene: TRBV5-8
j_gene: TRBJ1-1
abundance: .
len: 16
CDR3aa: CASSSDLDRSGTEAFF

v_gene: TRBV7-9
j_gene: TRBJ2-1
abundance: .
len: 12
CDR3aa: CASSLPGNEQFF

v_gene: TRBV7-9
j_gene: TRBJ2-2
abundance: few
len: 12
CDR3aa: CASSLQGGELFF

v_gene: TRBV28
j_gene: TRBJ1-1
abundance: many
len: 15
CDR3aa: CASSPFEARNTEAFF

v_gene: TRBV2
j_gene: TRBJ1-1
abundance: few
len: 12
CDR3aa: CASSESAPEAFF

v_gene: TRBV19
j_gene: TRBJ2-7
abundance: .
len: 14
CDR3aa: CASSYGTSAYEQYF

v_gene: TRBV20-1
j_gene: TRBJ2-7
abundance: .
len: 14
CDR3aa: CSASGQQLMYEQYF

v_gene: TRBV9
j_gene: TRBJ2-7
abundance: many
len: 19
CDR3aa: CASSVSGTFSVSRVDEQYF

v_gene: TRBV12-3/TRBV12-4
j_gene: TRBJ1-2
abundance: .
len: 17
CDR3aa: CASSLGIQGRANYGYTF

v_gene: TRBV30
j_gene: TRBJ2-2
abundance: once
len: 13
CDR3aa: CAWSYGNTGELFF

v_gene: TRBV2
j_gene: TRBJ2-7
abundance: .
len: 13
CDR3aa: CASKIGVAYEQYF

v_gene: TRBV28
j_gene: TRBJ2-7
abundance: few
len: 17
CDR3aa: CASSLPSLARISYEQYF

v_gene: TRBV12-3/TRBV12-4
j_gene: TRBJ1-1
abundance: .
len: 14
CDR3aa: CASSLDRGATEAFF

v_gene: TRBV25-1
j_gene: TRBJ2-1
abundance: .
len: 15
CDR3aa: CASSDGDGSVGEQFF

v_gene: TRBV27
j_gene: TRBJ1-5
abundance: .
len: 14
CDR3aa: CASSPGGWGQPQHF

v_gene: TRBV27
j_gene: TRBJ1-6
abundance: once
len: 15
CDR3aa: CASSYQTGWNSPLHF

v_gene: TRBV6-6
j_gene: TRBJ2-5
abundance: few
len: 13
CDR3aa: CASSTGIAETQYF

v_gene: TRBV12-3/TRBV12-4
j_gene: TRBJ2-7
abundance: .
len: 12
CDR3aa: CASSPSFWEQYF

v_gene: TRBV19
j_gene: TRBJ1-2
abundance: .
len: 17
CDR3aa: CASSIVETGSTLGGYTF

v_gene: TRBV2
j_gene: TRBJ2-5
abundance: many
len: 17
CDR3aa: CASSEGGLAGGQETQYF

v_gene: TRBV7-2
j_gene: TRBJ2-3
abundance: many
len: 16
CDR3aa: CASSLVAAHNTDTQYF

v_gene: TRBV4-1
j_gene: TRBJ2-7
abundance: many
len: 15
CDR3aa: CASSQEPRDSYEQYF

v_gene: TRBV12-3/TRBV12-4
j_gene: TRBJ1-2
abundance: .
len: 15
CDR3aa: CASSLFGTGYYGYTF

v_gene: TRBV5-1
j_gene: TRBJ2-5
abundance: few
len: 15
CDR3aa: CASSLNGHLQETQYF

v_gene: TRBV12-5
j_gene: TRBJ2-1
abundance: few
len: 17
CDR3aa: CASGLAPGPSTYNEQFF

v_gene: TRBV19
j_gene: TRBJ2-7
abundance: .
len: 15
CDR3aa: CASSSRVLGEHEQYF

v_gene: TRBV6-1
j_gene: TRBJ1-2
abundance: .
len: 14
CDR3aa: CASLRAGPANGYTF

v_gene: TRBV2
j_gene: TRBJ2-7
abundance: few
len: 15
CDR3aa: CASSEEPLSSYEQYF

v_gene: TRBV20-1
j_gene: TRBJ2-7
abundance: .
len: 18
CDR3aa: CSANWDKNGEGGNYEQYF

v_gene: TRBV4-1
j_gene: TRBJ1-1
abundance: .
len: 12
CDR3aa: CASSHSTSEAFF

v_gene: TRBV27
j_gene: TRBJ1-6
abundance: .
len: 12
CDR3aa: CASSLTGGVLHF

v_gene: TRBV28
j_gene: TRBJ2-2
abundance: few
len: 19
CDR3aa: CASSLVPGLGGQNTGELFF

v_gene: TRBV7-2
j_gene: TRBJ2-2
abundance: many
len: 15
CDR3aa: CASSLGTGNTGELFF

v_gene: TRBV12-3/TRBV12-4
j_gene: TRBJ1-4
abundance: .
len: 16
CDR3aa: CASSLGARTFNEKLFF

v_gene: TRBV15
j_gene: TRBJ1-4
abundance: .
len: 14
CDR3aa: CATSRQGGREKLFF

v_gene: TRBV4-1
j_gene: TRBJ2-2
abundance: many
len: 14
CDR3aa: CASSQETGLGELFF

v_gene: TRBV7-2
j_gene: TRBJ1-2
abundance: .
len: 13
CDR3aa: CASNVTGGGGYTF

v_gene: TRBV7-6
j_gene: TRBJ1-2
abundance: .
len: 15
CDR3aa: CASSLGQSLNYGYTF

v_gene: TRBV6-2/TRBV6-3
j_gene: TRBJ2-1
abundance: .
len: 14
CDR3aa: CASSYGVAYNEQFF

v_gene: TRBV27
j_gene: TRBJ1-5
abundance: .
len: 15
CDR3aa: CASSLYSGSGQPQHF

v_gene: TRBV7-8
j_gene: TRBJ2-2
abundance: few
len: 16
CDR3aa: CASSSRAYDATGELFF

v_gene: TRBV15
j_gene: TRBJ1-1
abundance: many
len: 14
CDR3aa: CATSRDLRVTEAFF

v_gene: TRBV7-8
j_gene: TRBJ1-5
abundance: few
len: 18
CDR3aa: CASSLDDPYLEGNQPQHF

v_gene: TRBV7-9
j_gene: TRBJ2-3
abundance: few
len: 16
CDR3aa: CASSLGGGRRTDTQYF

v_gene: TRBV27
j_gene: TRBJ2-5
abundance: once
len: 16
CDR3aa: CASSFLAGGATVTQYF

v_gene: TRBV19
j_gene: TRBJ2-3
abundance: .
len: 14
CDR3aa: CASSIGGGADTQYF

v_gene: TRBV12-3/TRBV12-4
j_gene: TRBJ2-7
abundance: .
len: 14
CDR3aa: CASSFLGGTDEQYF

v_gene: TRBV7-2
j_gene: TRBJ2-7
abundance: .
len: 14
CDR3aa: CASSRIPRGDEQYF

v_gene: TRBV7-2
j_gene: TRBJ2-3
abundance: many
len: 16
CDR3aa: CASSLVSGVSTDTQYF

v_gene: TRBV28
j_gene: TRBJ2-5
abundance: .
len: 16
CDR3aa: CASSFPEAGTEETQYF

v_gene: TRBV6-2/TRBV6-3
j_gene: TRBJ2-1
abundance: .
len: 17
CDR3aa: CASSGPSHGVAYNEQFF

v_gene: TRBV12-3/TRBV12-4
j_gene: TRBJ2-3
abundance: few
len: 15
CDR3aa: CASSLRGRGTDTQYF

v_gene: TRBV11-2
j_gene: TRBJ2-5
abundance: .
len: 14
CDR3aa: CASSLIAPGNIQYF

v_gene: TRBV24-1
j_gene: TRBJ2-3
abundance: .
len: 13
CDR3aa: CATSHLGVDTQYF

v_gene: TRBV24-1
j_gene: TRBJ2-1
abundance: few
len: 12
CDR3aa: CATSDGISKQFF

v_gene: TRBV12-3/TRBV12-4
j_gene: TRBJ1-1
abundance: few
len: 12
CDR3aa: CASSPRGLEAFF

v_gene: TRBV7-2
j_gene: TRBJ2-2
abundance: many
len: 24
CDR3aa: CASSLPLRARVRESQTRWTGELFF